This TCR beta chain was sequenced for a study of control samples from healthy donors and cancer patients. Some clones are missing from TCRdb's copy, which holds only in-frame ones; the method was immunoSEQ multiplex PCR. The sample lists 50,000 to 75,000 clones, 90% occurring once. Germline CDR1 is LNHNV and CDR2 is YYDKDF (reference sequence). The CDR3 runs 16 residues. The ends were cut back, 2 bases at V and 4 bases at J, with 15 bases in the middle. The specimen was PBMCs. V gene TRBV15 combines with J gene TRBJ1-5, with D possibly matching TRBD1 (5 bases). The receptor comes from a man aged 55 to 70 with colorectal cancer. The CDR3 protein is CATSRHRGRNNQPQHF. The CDR3 DNA sequence: TGTGCCACCAGCAGACATAGGGGACGGAATAATCAGCCCCAGCATTTT.